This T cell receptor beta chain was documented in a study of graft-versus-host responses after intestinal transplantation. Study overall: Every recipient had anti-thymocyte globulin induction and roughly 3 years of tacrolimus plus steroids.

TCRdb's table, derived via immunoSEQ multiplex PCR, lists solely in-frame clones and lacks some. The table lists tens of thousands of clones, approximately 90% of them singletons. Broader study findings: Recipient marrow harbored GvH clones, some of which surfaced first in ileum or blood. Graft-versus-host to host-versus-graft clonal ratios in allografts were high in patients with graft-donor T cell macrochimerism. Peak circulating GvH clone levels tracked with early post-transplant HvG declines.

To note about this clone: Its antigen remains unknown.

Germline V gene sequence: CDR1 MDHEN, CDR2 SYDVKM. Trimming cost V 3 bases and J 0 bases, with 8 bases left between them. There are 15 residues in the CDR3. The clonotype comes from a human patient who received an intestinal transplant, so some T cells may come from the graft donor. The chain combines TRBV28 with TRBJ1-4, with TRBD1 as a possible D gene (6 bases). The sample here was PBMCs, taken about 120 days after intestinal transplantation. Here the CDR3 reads CASSFRGTTNEKLFF. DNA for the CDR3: TGTGCCAGCAGTTTTAGGGGGACAACTAATGAAAAACTGTTTTTT.